A selection of T cell receptor beta chains follows, all from one sample in a study of blood T cell repertoires in COVID-19. Profiled with immunoSEQ multiplex PCR; TCRdb holds only in-frame clones, not every one. The sample lists around 19,000 clones, 88% seen once, with roughly 10% in the top ten. Sequenced: peripheral blood. The source is a human donor in a cohort sampled during active COVID-19. The donor label of this sample is uncertain. CDR3s include the opening cysteine and the closing phenylalanine or tryptophan. The D gene is left open where the match is weak. Clone size is given for some rows only: seen once, a few or many times, or a class if the clone is expanded.

CDR3aa: CASSSELYNQPQHF; CDR3nt: TGTGCCAGCAGCTCGGAGCTTTACAATCAGCCCCAGCATTTT; abundance: once; v_gene: TRBV5-5; d_gene: .; j_gene: TRBJ1-5
CDR3aa: CASSLSGAHTDTQYF; CDR3nt: TGCGCCAGCAGCCTTAGCGGGGCGCACACAGATACGCAGTATTTT; abundance: .; v_gene: TRBV5-1; d_gene: TRBD2; j_gene: TRBJ2-3
CDR3aa: CASSLFGDEQFF; CDR3nt: TGTGCCAGCAGCTTGTTCGGAGATGAGCAGTTCTTC; abundance: .; v_gene: TRBV5-6; d_gene: .; j_gene: TRBJ2-1
CDR3aa: CASSRGVEQFF; CDR3nt: TGTGCCAGCAGCCGGGGGGTTGAGCAGTTCTTC; abundance: .; v_gene: TRBV3-1/TRBV3-2; d_gene: .; j_gene: TRBJ2-1
CDR3aa: CASRPLGTSGSRSTQYF; CDR3nt: TGTGCCAGCAGACCGTTGGGGACTAGCGGGAGTAGAAGTACGCAGTATTTT; abundance: .; v_gene: TRBV7-2; d_gene: TRBD2; j_gene: TRBJ2-3
CDR3aa: CASSLSPGNYEQYF; CDR3nt: TGTGCCAGCAGCTTGTCCCCAGGGAACTACGAGCAGTACTTC; abundance: .; v_gene: TRBV5-4; d_gene: .; j_gene: TRBJ2-7
CDR3aa: CASSLDYSYEQYF; CDR3nt: TGTGCCAGCAGCTTAGATTATTCCTACGAGCAGTACTTC; abundance: .; v_gene: TRBV7-2; d_gene: .; j_gene: TRBJ2-7
CDR3aa: CASSLGLAGESDTQYF; CDR3nt: TGTGCCAGCAGCTTAGGACTAGCGGGAGAATCAGATACGCAGTATTTT; abundance: .; v_gene: TRBV7-3; d_gene: TRBD2; j_gene: TRBJ2-3
CDR3aa: CASSQSDRISTDTQYF; CDR3nt: TGTGCCAGCAGCCAATCAGACAGGATTAGCACAGATACGCAGTATTTT; abundance: .; v_gene: TRBV4-2; d_gene: .; j_gene: TRBJ2-3
CDR3aa: CASSPTAGTESTEAFF; CDR3nt: TGCGCCAGCAGCCCGACCGCCGGGACAGAGAGCACTGAAGCTTTCTTT; abundance: once; v_gene: TRBV5-1; d_gene: TRBD1; j_gene: TRBJ1-1
CDR3aa: CASSSWRGPTGELFF; CDR3nt: TGTGCCAGCAGCTCCTGGCGGGGACCCACCGGGGAGCTGTTTTTT; abundance: .; v_gene: TRBV5-4; d_gene: .; j_gene: TRBJ2-2
CDR3aa: CASSLNLAGGLGELFF; CDR3nt: TGTGCCAGCAGCTTGAATCTAGCGGGAGGCCTGGGGGAGCTGTTTTTT; abundance: .; v_gene: TRBV5-5; d_gene: TRBD2; j_gene: TRBJ2-2
CDR3aa: CAISESGRGQETQYF; CDR3nt: TGTGCCATCAGTGAGTCGGGCAGGGGGCAGGAGACCCAGTACTTC; abundance: .; v_gene: TRBV10-3; d_gene: TRBD1; j_gene: TRBJ2-5
CDR3aa: CASRPGLASYEQYF; CDR3nt: TGTGCCAGCAGACCGGGACTAGCGTCGTACGAGCAGTACTTC; abundance: few; v_gene: TRBV28; d_gene: TRBD2; j_gene: TRBJ2-7
CDR3aa: CATGTGGNEKLFF; CDR3nt: TGTGCCACTGGGACAGGGGGGAATGAAAAACTGTTTTTT; abundance: .; v_gene: TRBV24-1; d_gene: TRBD1; j_gene: TRBJ1-4
CDR3aa: CASRKGAGGVTYEQYF; CDR3nt: TGTGCCAGCAGGAAGGGGGCAGGGGGAGTAACCTACGAGCAGTACTTC; abundance: .; v_gene: TRBV2; d_gene: TRBD1; j_gene: TRBJ2-7
CDR3aa: CASSLVGVDEKLFF; CDR3nt: TGTGCCAGCAGCTTGGTAGGGGTGGACGAAAAACTGTTTTTT; abundance: once; v_gene: TRBV5-6; d_gene: .; j_gene: TRBJ1-4
CDR3aa: CAWSVQGAGYTF; CDR3nt: TGTGCCTGGAGTGTACAGGGTGCTGGCTACACCTTC; abundance: .; v_gene: TRBV30; d_gene: .; j_gene: TRBJ1-2
CDR3aa: CASSHQTVGGGGGEQYF; CDR3nt: TGTGCCAGCAGCCACCAAACGGTGGGCGGAGGTGGAGGCGAGCAGTACTTC; abundance: .; v_gene: TRBV3-1/TRBV3-2; d_gene: .; j_gene: TRBJ2-7
CDR3aa: CASSGLGKGSNYGYTF; CDR3nt: TGTGCCAGCAGTGGTCTCGGGAAGGGAAGTAACTATGGCTACACCTTC; abundance: .; v_gene: TRBV6-1; d_gene: .; j_gene: TRBJ1-2
CDR3aa: CATSGDYRGSNEQFF; CDR3nt: TGTGCCACCAGTGGCGATTACAGGGGGAGCAATGAGCAGTTCTTC; abundance: .; v_gene: TRBV24-1; d_gene: TRBD1; j_gene: TRBJ2-1
CDR3aa: CSVFRTGEQFF; CDR3nt: TGCAGCGTTTTTAGGACAGGAGAGCAGTTCTTC; abundance: .; v_gene: TRBV29-1; d_gene: TRBD1; j_gene: TRBJ2-1
CDR3aa: CASSLGGQGAYEQYF; CDR3nt: TGCGCCAGCAGCCTCGGAGGGCAGGGGGCCTACGAGCAGTACTTC; abundance: once; v_gene: TRBV5-1; d_gene: .; j_gene: TRBJ2-7
CDR3aa: CASRMAGATGELFF; CDR3nt: TGCGCCAGCAGGATGGCGGGAGCCACCGGGGAGCTGTTTTTT; abundance: .; v_gene: TRBV5-1; d_gene: TRBD2; j_gene: TRBJ2-2
CDR3aa: CASSPGLANTGELFF; CDR3nt: TGCGCCAGCAGCCCGGGACTAGCGAACACCGGGGAGCTGTTTTTT; abundance: .; v_gene: TRBV5-1; d_gene: TRBD2; j_gene: TRBJ2-2
CDR3aa: CASSYSRGRRYEQYF; CDR3nt: TGTGCCAGCAGTTACTCAAGGGGCAGAAGGTACGAGCAGTACTTC; abundance: .; v_gene: TRBV6-6; d_gene: .; j_gene: TRBJ2-7
CDR3aa: CASSFRTGFSYQPQHF; CDR3nt: TGTGCCAGCAGCTTTCGTACAGGCTTTTCCTATCAGCCCCAGCATTTT; abundance: .; v_gene: TRBV9; d_gene: .; j_gene: TRBJ1-5
CDR3aa: CASSQSGKPFYNEQFF; CDR3nt: TGTGCCAGCAGCCAAAGCGGAAAGCCCTTTTACAATGAGCAGTTCTTC; abundance: .; v_gene: TRBV14; d_gene: .; j_gene: TRBJ2-1
CDR3aa: CASSSGGGNQPQHF; CDR3nt: TGCGCCAGCAGCTCCGGGGGGGGCAATCAGCCCCAGCATTTT; abundance: .; v_gene: TRBV5-1; d_gene: .; j_gene: TRBJ1-5
CDR3aa: CASSPGPNYGYTF; CDR3nt: TGTGCCAGCAGTCCAGGGCCTAACTATGGCTACACCTTC; abundance: .; v_gene: TRBV6-4; d_gene: .; j_gene: TRBJ1-2
CDR3aa: CASSLLGLSTEAFF; CDR3nt: TGTGCCAGCAGCTTACTGGGGCTTTCCACTGAAGCTTTCTTT; abundance: once; v_gene: TRBV7-2; d_gene: .; j_gene: TRBJ1-1
CDR3aa: CASSLAVTSGTETQYF; CDR3nt: TGTGCCAGCAGCTTAGCCGTTACTAGCGGGACAGAGACCCAGTACTTC; abundance: .; v_gene: TRBV7-9; d_gene: TRBD2; j_gene: TRBJ2-5
CDR3aa: CASRYGQQETQYF; CDR3nt: TGTGCCAGCAGATACGGACAACAAGAGACCCAGTACTTC; abundance: .; v_gene: TRBV11-2; d_gene: .; j_gene: TRBJ2-5
CDR3aa: CASSFYDRMAEAFF; CDR3nt: TGTGCCAGCAGCTTTTATGACAGGATGGCTGAAGCTTTCTTT; abundance: .; v_gene: TRBV5-5; d_gene: .; j_gene: TRBJ1-1
CDR3aa: CASRPQGPWEKLFF; CDR3nt: TGTGCCAGCAGGCCACAGGGCCCGTGGGAAAAACTGTTTTTT; abundance: .; v_gene: TRBV6-5; d_gene: .; j_gene: TRBJ1-4
CDR3aa: CSVEDRQASYNEQFF; CDR3nt: TGCAGCGTTGAAGATCGACAGGCTTCCTACAATGAGCAGTTCTTC; abundance: .; v_gene: TRBV29-1; d_gene: .; j_gene: TRBJ2-1
CDR3aa: CASRILAGASDTQYF; CDR3nt: TGTGCCAGCAGAATACTAGCGGGAGCCTCAGATACGCAGTATTTT; abundance: .; v_gene: TRBV6-5; d_gene: TRBD2; j_gene: TRBJ2-3
CDR3aa: CASSLGSYKNIQYF; CDR3nt: TGCGCCAGCAGCTTGGGCAGTTACAAAAACATTCAGTACTTC; abundance: .; v_gene: TRBV5-1; d_gene: .; j_gene: TRBJ2-4
CDR3aa: CASSPAPGLAANYNEQFF; CDR3nt: TGTGCCAGCAGCCCAGCGCCGGGACTAGCGGCCAACTACAATGAGCAGTTCTTC; abundance: once; v_gene: TRBV5-4; d_gene: TRBD2; j_gene: TRBJ2-1
CDR3aa: CASSFGTVDSTDTQYF; CDR3nt: TGCGCCAGCAGCTTCGGGACAGTCGATAGCACAGATACGCAGTATTTT; abundance: .; v_gene: TRBV5-1; d_gene: TRBD1; j_gene: TRBJ2-3
CDR3aa: CASSLRGYEQFF; CDR3nt: TGTGCCAGCAGCCTACGGGGTTATGAGCAGTTCTTC; abundance: .; v_gene: TRBV3-1/TRBV3-2; d_gene: .; j_gene: TRBJ2-1
CDR3aa: CASCTGLALTQYF; CDR3nt: TGCGCCAGCTGCACGGGACTAGCTCTGACCCAGTACTTC; abundance: few; v_gene: TRBV10-2; d_gene: TRBD2; j_gene: TRBJ2-5
CDR3aa: CASSLLYPGQGASEQFF; CDR3nt: TGTGCCAGCAGTTTACTTTATCCGGGACAGGGGGCGAGTGAGCAGTTCTTC; abundance: once; v_gene: TRBV28; d_gene: TRBD1; j_gene: TRBJ2-1
CDR3aa: CASRPGPEAGETQYF; CDR3nt: TGCGCCAGCAGACCGGGCCCGGAAGCGGGAGAGACCCAGTACTTC; abundance: few; v_gene: TRBV5-1; d_gene: .; j_gene: TRBJ2-5
CDR3aa: CASSPPRAGVSEQFF; CDR3nt: TGTGCCAGCAGCCCTCCCCGGGCAGGGGTTAGTGAGCAGTTCTTC; abundance: .; v_gene: TRBV11-3; d_gene: .; j_gene: TRBJ2-1
CDR3aa: CASSQDYGQGAINEQFF; CDR3nt: TGTGCCAGCAGCCAAGATTATGGGCAGGGGGCGATCAATGAGCAGTTCTTC; abundance: medium-sized; v_gene: TRBV3-1/TRBV3-2; d_gene: TRBD1; j_gene: TRBJ2-1
CDR3aa: CASSFLPGNEQFF; CDR3nt: TGTGCCAGCAGTTTTTTGCCGGGCAATGAGCAGTTCTTC; abundance: .; v_gene: TRBV27; d_gene: .; j_gene: TRBJ2-1
CDR3aa: CASRRIAATGEYF; CDR3nt: TGTGCCAGCCGGCGGATAGCGGCAACGGGGGAGTACTTC; abundance: .; v_gene: TRBV5-6; d_gene: .; j_gene: TRBJ2-7
CDR3aa: CASSPGTVSTDTQYF; CDR3nt: TGTGCCAGCTCACCGGGGACAGTTAGCACAGATACGCAGTATTTT; abundance: .; v_gene: TRBV18; d_gene: TRBD1; j_gene: TRBJ2-3
CDR3aa: CASSLASGGPREQFF; CDR3nt: TGTGCCAGCAGCTTGGCTAGCGGGGGTCCCCGGGAGCAGTTCTTC; abundance: .; v_gene: TRBV5-4; d_gene: TRBD2; j_gene: TRBJ2-1
CDR3aa: CAISAQGTEAFF; CDR3nt: TGTGCCATAAGTGCCCAGGGGACTGAAGCTTTCTTT; abundance: .; v_gene: TRBV10-3; d_gene: .; j_gene: TRBJ1-1
CDR3aa: CASSQSKGREGNTEAFF; CDR3nt: TGCGCCAGCAGTCAATCCAAGGGCAGGGAGGGGAACACTGAAGCTTTCTTT; abundance: .; v_gene: TRBV23-1; d_gene: .; j_gene: TRBJ1-1
CDR3aa: CSVVQIETQYF; CDR3nt: TGCAGCGTTGTCCAGATAGAGACCCAGTACTTC; abundance: few; v_gene: TRBV29-1; d_gene: .; j_gene: TRBJ2-5
CDR3aa: CASSIEAGGLFSTDTQYF; CDR3nt: TGTGCCAGTAGTATAGAGGCAGGGGGCCTCTTCAGCACAGATACGCAGTATTTT; abundance: .; v_gene: TRBV19; d_gene: TRBD1; j_gene: TRBJ2-3